This T cell receptor beta chain was profiled in a study of blood T cell repertoires in COVID-19. This clone has just a few counts. Profiling relied on immunoSEQ multiplex PCR, and the TCRdb table lists in-frame clones only, not all of them. The profile shows over 200,000 clones, roughly nine tenths of them singletons. The ends were cut back, 5 bases at V and 4 bases at J, with 10 bases in the middle. This CDR3 spans 13 amino acids. CDR1 is SGDLS, CDR2 YYNGEE, per germline. This clonotype was sampled from a human donor in a cohort exposed to, infected with or recovered from COVID-19 (not recorded which). The donor label of this sample is uncertain. The specimen sequenced was PBMCs or T cells enriched from blood (not recorded which). The chain employs TRBV9 and TRBJ2-1; possible D gene TRBD1, 6 bases. Here the CDR3 reads CASSGQLYNEQFF. The CDR3 DNA follows: TGTGCCAGCAGTGGACAGCTGTACAATGAGCAGTTCTTC.